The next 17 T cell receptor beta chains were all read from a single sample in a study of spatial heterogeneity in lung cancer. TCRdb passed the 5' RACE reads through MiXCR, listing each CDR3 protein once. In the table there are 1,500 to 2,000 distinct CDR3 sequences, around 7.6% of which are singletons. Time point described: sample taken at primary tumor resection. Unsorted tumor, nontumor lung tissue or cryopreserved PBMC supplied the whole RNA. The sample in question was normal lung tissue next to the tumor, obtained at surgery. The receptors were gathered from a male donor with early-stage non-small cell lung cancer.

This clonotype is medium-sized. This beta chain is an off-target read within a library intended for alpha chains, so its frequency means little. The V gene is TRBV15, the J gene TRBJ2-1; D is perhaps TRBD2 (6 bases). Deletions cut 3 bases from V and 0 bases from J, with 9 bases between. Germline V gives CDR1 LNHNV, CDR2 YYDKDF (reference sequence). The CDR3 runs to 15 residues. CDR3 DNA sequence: TGTGCCACCAGCAGGGGACTTAGCTCCTACAATGAGCAGTTCTTC. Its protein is CATSRGLSSYNEQFF. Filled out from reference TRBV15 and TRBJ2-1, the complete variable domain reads DAMVIQNPRYQVTQFGKPVTLSCSQTLNHNVMYWYQQKSSQAPKLLFHYYDKDFNNEADTPDNFQSRRPNTSFCFLDIRSPGLGDTAMYLCATSRGLSSYNEQFFGPGTRLTVL.

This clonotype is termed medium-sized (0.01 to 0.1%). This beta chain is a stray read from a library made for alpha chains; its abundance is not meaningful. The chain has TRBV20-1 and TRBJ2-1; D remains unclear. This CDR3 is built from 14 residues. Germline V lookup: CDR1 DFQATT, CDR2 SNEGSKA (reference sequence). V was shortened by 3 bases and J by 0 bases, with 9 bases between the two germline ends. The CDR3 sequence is CSARWWRSYNEQFF. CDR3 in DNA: TGCAGTGCTAGGTGGTGGCGCTCCTACAATGAGCAGTTCTTC.

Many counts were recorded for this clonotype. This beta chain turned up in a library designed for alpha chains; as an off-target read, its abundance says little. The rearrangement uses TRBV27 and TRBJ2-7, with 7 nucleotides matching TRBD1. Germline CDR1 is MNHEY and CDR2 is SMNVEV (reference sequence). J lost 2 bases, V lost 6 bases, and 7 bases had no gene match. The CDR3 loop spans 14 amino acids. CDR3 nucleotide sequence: TGTGCCAGCAGCCGACAGGGACCCACCTACGAGCAGTACTTC. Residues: CASSRQGPTYEQYF.

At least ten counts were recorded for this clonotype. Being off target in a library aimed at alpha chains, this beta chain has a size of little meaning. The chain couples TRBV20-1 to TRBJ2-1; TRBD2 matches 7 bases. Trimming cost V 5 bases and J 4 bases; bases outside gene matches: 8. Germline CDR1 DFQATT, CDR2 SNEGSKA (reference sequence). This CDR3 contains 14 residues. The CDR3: CSARREAPYNEQFF. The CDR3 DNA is TGCAGTGCTCGACGGGAGGCCCCTTACAATGAGCAGTTCTTC.

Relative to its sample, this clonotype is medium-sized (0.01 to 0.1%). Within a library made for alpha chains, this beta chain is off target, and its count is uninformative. CDR3 protein: CASKWTGTTEAFF. The CDR3 nucleotides read TGTGCCAGCAAATGGACAGGGACCACTGAAGCTTTCTTT. J is TRBJ1-1 and V is TRBV6-2 or TRBV6-3; TRBD1 matches at 8 bases. V dropped 7 bases and J dropped 4; count of bases not matched to a gene: 5. The CDR3 loop spans 13 amino acids. CDR1 and CDR2 (germline): MNHEY, SVGEGT.

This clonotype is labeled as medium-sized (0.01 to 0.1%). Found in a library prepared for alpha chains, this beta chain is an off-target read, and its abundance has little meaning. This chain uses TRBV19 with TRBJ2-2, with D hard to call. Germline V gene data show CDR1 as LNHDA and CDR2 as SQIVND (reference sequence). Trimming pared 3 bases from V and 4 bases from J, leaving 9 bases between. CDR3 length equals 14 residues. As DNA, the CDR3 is TGTGCCAGTAGTATTGGAGATGGCACCGGGGAGCTGTTTTTT. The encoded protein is CASSIGDGTGELFF.

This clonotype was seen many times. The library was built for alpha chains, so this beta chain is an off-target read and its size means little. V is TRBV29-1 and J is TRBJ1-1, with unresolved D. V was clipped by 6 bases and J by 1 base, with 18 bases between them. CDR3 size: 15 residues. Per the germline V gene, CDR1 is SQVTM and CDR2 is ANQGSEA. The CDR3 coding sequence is TGCAGCGTGCAAGGAGAACCCCGCTCGAACACTGAAGCTTTCTTT. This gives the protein CSVQGEPRSNTEAFF. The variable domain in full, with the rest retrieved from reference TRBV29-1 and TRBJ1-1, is SAVISQKPSRDICQRGTSLTIQCQVDSQVTMMFWYRQQPGQSLTLIATANQGSEATYESGFVIDKFPISRPNLTFSTLTVSNMSPEDSSIYLCSVQGEPRSNTEAFFGQGTRLTVV.

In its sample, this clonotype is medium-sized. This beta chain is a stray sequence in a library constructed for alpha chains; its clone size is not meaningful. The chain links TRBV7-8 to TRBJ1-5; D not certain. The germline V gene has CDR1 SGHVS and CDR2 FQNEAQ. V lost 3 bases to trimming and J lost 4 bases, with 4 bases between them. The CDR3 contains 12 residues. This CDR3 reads CASSLVNQPQHF. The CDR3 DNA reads TGTGCCAGCAGCTTGGTAAATCAGCCCCAGCATTTT.

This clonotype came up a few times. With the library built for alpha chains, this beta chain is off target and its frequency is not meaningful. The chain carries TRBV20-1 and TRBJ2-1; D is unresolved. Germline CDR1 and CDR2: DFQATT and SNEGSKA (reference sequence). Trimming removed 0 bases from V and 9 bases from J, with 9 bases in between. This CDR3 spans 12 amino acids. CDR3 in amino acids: CSARDSLGEQFF. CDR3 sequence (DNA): TGCAGTGCTAGAGATTCACTCGGTGAGCAGTTCTTC.

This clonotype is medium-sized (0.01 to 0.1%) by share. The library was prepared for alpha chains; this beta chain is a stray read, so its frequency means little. The CDR3 bases are TGTGCCAGCAGTCTGGTCCGGAGCGACGAGCAGTACTTC. It is translated as CASSLVRSDEQYF. The rearrangement joins TRBV12-3 or TRBV12-4 to TRBJ2-7; the D is unclear. The CDR3 length is 13 residues. V dropped 5 bases and J dropped 5 bases, with 13 bases sitting between them.

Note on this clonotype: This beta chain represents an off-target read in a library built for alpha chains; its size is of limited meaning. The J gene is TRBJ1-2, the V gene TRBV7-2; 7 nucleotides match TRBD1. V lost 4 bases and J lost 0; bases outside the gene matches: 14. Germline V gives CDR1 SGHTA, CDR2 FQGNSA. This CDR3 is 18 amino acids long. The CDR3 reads CASSSGGTLTKANYGYTF. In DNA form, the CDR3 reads TGTGCCAGCAGCTCAGGGGGGACCCTAACTAAAGCTAACTATGGCTACACCTTC.

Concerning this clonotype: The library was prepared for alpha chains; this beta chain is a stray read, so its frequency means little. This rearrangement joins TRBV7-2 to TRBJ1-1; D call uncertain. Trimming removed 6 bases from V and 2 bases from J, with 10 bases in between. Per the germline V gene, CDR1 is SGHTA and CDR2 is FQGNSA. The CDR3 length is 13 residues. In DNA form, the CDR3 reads TGTGCCAGCAGAACCACAGAAAACACTGAAGCTTTCTTT. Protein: CASRTTENTEAFF.

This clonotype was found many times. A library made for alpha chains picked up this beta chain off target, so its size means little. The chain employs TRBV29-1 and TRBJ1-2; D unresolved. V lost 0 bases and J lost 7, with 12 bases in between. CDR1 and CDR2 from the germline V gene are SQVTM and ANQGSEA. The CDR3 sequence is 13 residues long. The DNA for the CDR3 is TGCAGCGTTGAAGACACGAAGGGCGTTGGCTACACCTTC. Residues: CSVEDTKGVGYTF.

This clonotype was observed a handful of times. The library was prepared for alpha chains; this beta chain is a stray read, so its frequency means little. The CDR3 nucleotides are TGCAGTGCTATCCCAAGTGTGTACCGGGAGCAGTACTTC. It translates to CSAIPSVYREQYF. The chain links TRBV20-1 to TRBJ2-7, with unresolved D. The CDR3 length is 13 residues. CDR1 is DFQATT, CDR2 SNEGSKA, per germline (reference sequence). The germline V and J ends were trimmed by 4 bases and 7 bases, with 17 bases remaining between them.

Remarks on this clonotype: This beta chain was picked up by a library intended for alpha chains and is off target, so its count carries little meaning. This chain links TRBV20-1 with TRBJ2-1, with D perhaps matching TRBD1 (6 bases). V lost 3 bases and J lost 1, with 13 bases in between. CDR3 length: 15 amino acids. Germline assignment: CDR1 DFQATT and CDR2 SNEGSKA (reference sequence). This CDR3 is CSARDPTGSYNEQFF. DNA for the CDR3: TGCAGTGCTAGGGATCCCACAGGGTCCTACAATGAGCAGTTCTTC.

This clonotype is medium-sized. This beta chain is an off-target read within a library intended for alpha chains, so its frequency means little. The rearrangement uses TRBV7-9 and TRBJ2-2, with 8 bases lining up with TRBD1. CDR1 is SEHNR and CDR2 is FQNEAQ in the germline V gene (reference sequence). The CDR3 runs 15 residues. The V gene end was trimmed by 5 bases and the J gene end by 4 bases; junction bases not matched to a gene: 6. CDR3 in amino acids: CASSGGTGSTGELFF. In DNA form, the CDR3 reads TGTGCCAGCAGCGGAGGGACAGGCTCCACCGGGGAGCTGTTTTTT.

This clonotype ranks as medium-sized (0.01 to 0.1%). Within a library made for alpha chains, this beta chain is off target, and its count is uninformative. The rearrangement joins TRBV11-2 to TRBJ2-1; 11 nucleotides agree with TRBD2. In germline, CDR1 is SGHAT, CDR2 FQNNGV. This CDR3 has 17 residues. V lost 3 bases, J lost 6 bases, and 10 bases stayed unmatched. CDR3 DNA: TGTGCCAGCAGCTTTCATATAGCGGGGGGGCGCACCAATGAGCAGTTCTTC. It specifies CASSFHIAGGRTNEQFF.